This TCR beta chain was sequenced for a study of blood T cells in healthy people across ages. Whole-study findings and limits: Lack of knowledge of donor CMV status possibly confounded expanded clonotype changes.

With a J-beta primer mix and a sample-barcoded 5' primer, a second PCR ran roughly 6 to 12 cycles. TCRdb called the 5' RACE reads again in MiXCR, with one record for every CDR3 protein. The sample consists of more than 900,000 distinct CDR3 sequences, around 25% of them appearing once. As regards this clonotype: Its antigen is currently unknown.

The V end was cut by 4 bases, the J end by 7 bases, with 12 bases between. Germline CDR1 reads KGHDR; CDR2 reads SFDVKD. The CDR3 is 13 amino acids. The same data also contributed to another study, on T cells of mothers and their children. Turning to that study: Donors were a few healthy Caucasian mothers and their six children.

The genes are TRBV24-1 and TRBJ1-1, with no clear D. This TCR was recovered from a girl aged 2-10 years in good health. Sample: blood. CDR3 amino acids: CATSDLNQDEAFF. In DNA, the CDR3 is TGTGCCACCAGTGACCTCAATCAGGATGAAGCTTTCTTT.